A single sample gave rise to the 21 T cell receptor beta chains below, sequenced in a study of cytomegalovirus exposure and HLA in healthy donors. Both 60 Vbeta primers and 13 Jbeta primers went into the PCR. This table comes from immunoSEQ multiplex PCR, and its TCRdb copy is limited to in-frame clones, with some not included. The sample lists about 150,000 clones; roughly 70% were seen once. Sequenced: PBMCs. These receptors came from a man aged 25-45 years in good health and CMV-seronegative.

This sequence joins TRBV4-2 and TRBJ1-3, with 10 bases matching TRBD1. Losses at the gene ends were 0 bases for V and 4 bases for J; bases not matched to a gene: 6. CDR3 size: 17 residues. The germline gives CDR1 LGHNA, CDR2 YNFKEQ. The CDR3 coding sequence is TGTGCCAGCAGCCAAGACGGGGACAGGGGCGCGGGAAACACCATATATTTT. Translating it yields CASSQDGDRGAGNTIYF.

Concerning this clone: Germline and junction disagree at one end, which may indicate a read error. The chain carries TRBV14 and TRBJ2-7; TRBD2 might be the D (6 bases). Looked up from germline, CDR1 is SGHDN and CDR2 is FVKESK. CDR3 length equals 15 residues. The CDR3 DNA follows: TGTGCCGGCAGCCATTCCCCCGGGGGACCCTACGAGCAGTACTTC. Its translation: CAGSHSPGGPYEQYF.

The CDR3 sequence is CASSLGQGEAFF. The CDR3 region has the DNA TGTGCCAGCAGCTTAGGACAGGGTGAAGCTTTCTTT. The J gene is TRBJ1-1, the V gene TRBV11-2, with 7 bases aligning to TRBD1. The CDR3 loop spans 12 amino acids. Trimming at V came to 1 base and at J to 7 bases, leaving 0 bases not matched to a gene. Per germline, CDR1 SGHAT and CDR2 FQNNGV.

J is TRBJ1-5 and V is TRBV18, with D perhaps TRBD1 (5 bases). Germline values: CDR1 KGHSH, CDR2 LQKENI. This CDR3 has 15 amino acids. V was pared by 6 bases and J by 0 bases, with 12 bases between. This chain's CDR3 is CASSSRGYSNQPQHF. DNA of the CDR3: TGTGCCAGCTCCTCAAGGGGATATAGCAATCAGCCCCAGCATTTT. Combining the CDR3 with reference TRBV18 and TRBJ1-5 gives the whole variable domain NAGVMQNPRHLVRRRGQEARLRCSPMKGHSHVYWYRQLPEEGLKFMVYLQKENIIDESGMPKERFSAEFPKEGPSILRIQQVVRGDSAAYFCASSSRGYSNQPQHFGDGTRLSIL.

The rearrangement joins TRBV5-1 to TRBJ2-5, with TRBD1 matching over 7 bases. The CDR3 runs 15 residues. Germline CDR1 reads SGHRS; CDR2 reads YFSETQ. V shed 4 bases and J 1 base; nucleotides not matched to a gene: 7. The CDR3, as DNA: TGCGCCAGCAGCCTCCCCCGGGACAGCCAAGAGACCCAGTACTTC. It yields the protein CASSLPRDSQETQYF.

A few counts support this clone. J is TRBJ2-3 and V is TRBV7-9, with TRBD2 matching 12 bases. CDR1 is SEHNR and CDR2 is FQNEAQ in the germline V gene (reference sequence). There are 17 residues in the CDR3. J gave up 2 bases and V 5 bases, and 8 bases lay outside the gene matches. The CDR3, as DNA: TGTGCCAGCAGCCCTCGACTAGCGGGGGTTTCCACAGATACGCAGTATTTT. This translates into CASSPRLAGVSTDTQYF.

J is TRBJ2-4 and V is TRBV5-1; D is perhaps TRBD2 (6 bases). The V end was cut by 0 bases, the J end by 8 bases, with 9 bases between. CDR3 length: 13 residues. Germline lookup yields CDR1 SGHRS and CDR2 YFSETQ. In DNA form, the CDR3 reads TGCGCCAGCAGCTTGGGCGGGATGTACATTCAGTACTTC. It encodes CASSLGGMYIQYF.

This chain uses TRBV5-1 with TRBJ2-3, with 13 bases matching TRBD2. The CDR3 is made up of 17 amino acids. Germline loops: CDR1 SGHRS, CDR2 YFSETQ. Unmatched junction bases numbered 3, after V lost 0 bases and J lost 2 bases. The CDR3 protein is CASSLEGTSGTTDTQYF. The CDR3 nucleotides read TGCGCCAGCAGCTTGGAGGGGACTAGCGGGACCACAGATACGCAGTATTTT.

This clone was seen repeatedly, ten times or more. The rearrangement uses TRBV2 and TRBJ2-2, with 8 bases lining up with TRBD2. Trimming at V came to 7 bases and at J to 4 bases, leaving 11 bases not matched to a gene. This CDR3 is 16 amino acids long. CDR1 and CDR2 from the germline V gene are SNHLY and FYNNEI. The CDR3 region is CASMTVAGYVTGELFF. As DNA, the CDR3 is TGTGCCAGCATGACCGTAGCGGGATATGTCACCGGGGAGCTGTTTTTT.

The chain joins TRBV2 to TRBJ1-1, with 8 bases matching TRBD1. CDR1 and CDR2 (germline): SNHLY, FYNNEI. The CDR3 loop spans 16 amino acids. V dropped 6 bases and J dropped 1; count of bases not matched to a gene: 10. DNA of the CDR3: TGTGCCAGCAGAGCAAGACAGGGGCCCTCGAACACTGAAGCTTTCTTT. Amino acid sequence: CASRARQGPSNTEAFF.

This rearrangement joins TRBV4-2 to TRBJ2-5; a weak D match, TRBD1 (6 bases). CDR3 length equals 16 residues. The germline CDR1 and CDR2 sequences are LGHNA and YNFKEQ. The V gene lost 1 base and the J gene lost 5 bases, with 17 bases spanning the gap. The CDR3 loop is CASSQGGGQRGETQYF. Written as DNA, the CDR3 is TGTGCCAGCAGCCAAGGGGGCGGTCAGAGGGGGGAGACCCAGTACTTC.

For this clone: Compared with germline, one end of the junction differs, possibly owing to a read error. The chain is built from TRBV7-9 and TRBJ1-1; D remains unclear. The germline CDR1 and CDR2 sequences are SEHNR and FQNEAQ (reference sequence). CDR3 length: 12 amino acids. CDR3 nucleotide sequence: TGTGCCAGCAGCCTGGCCCGAGACCAGGCCGACTTT. Protein sequence: CASSLARDQADF. Drawing the rest from reference TRBV7-9 and TRBJ1-1, the complete variable domain is DTGVSQNPRHKITKRGQNVTFRCDPISEHNRLYWYRQTLGQGPEFLTYFQNEAQLEKSRLLSDRFSAERPKGSFSTLEIQRTEQGDSAMYLCASSLARDQADFGQGTRLTVV.

This chain links TRBV18 with TRBJ2-2; perhaps TRBD1 as D (5 bases). The CDR3 has 14 residues. V dropped 3 bases and J dropped 7 bases, with 12 bases sitting between them. Germline values: CDR1 KGHSH, CDR2 LQKENI. As DNA, the CDR3 is TGTGCCAGCTCACCGGGGCAGGAAGGCGGGGAGCTGTTTTTT. Protein sequence: CASSPGQEGGELFF.

This clone was counted once. The chain joins TRBV11-2 to TRBJ2-2; D gene uncertain. V was clipped by 1 base and J by 3 bases, with 9 bases between them. Germline-derived CDR1 and CDR2 are SGHAT and FQNNGV. The CDR3 totals 15 residues. This CDR3 reads CASSLGHRDTGELFF. The CDR3 DNA reads as TGTGCCAGCAGCTTAGGCCACAGAGACACCGGGGAGCTGTTTTTT. The variable domain in full, with the rest retrieved from reference TRBV11-2 and TRBJ2-2, is EAGVAQSPRYKIIEKRQSVAFWCNPISGHATLYWYQQILGQGPKLLIQFQNNGVVDDSQLPKDRFSAERLKGVDSTLKIQPAKLEDSAVYLCASSLGHRDTGELFFGEGSRLTVL.

CDR3 region: CASQESSQGSEQYF. Here the CDR3 DNA reads TGTGCCAGCCAAGAAAGTTCCCAGGGGTCCGAGCAGTACTTC. The rearrangement links TRBV7-9 to TRBJ2-7, with D maybe TRBD1 (6 bases). Trimming cost V 8 bases and J 6 bases, with 20 bases left between them. The CDR3 has 14 residues. Germline loops: CDR1 SEHNR, CDR2 FQNEAQ (reference sequence).

This chain joins TRBV9 and TRBJ2-1, with D unresolved. V was clipped by 0 bases and J by 4 bases, with 5 bases between them. Germline-derived CDR1 and CDR2 are SGDLS and YYNGEE. This CDR3 has 13 amino acids. DNA of the CDR3: TGTGCCAGCAGCGTAGCGGGTTACAATGAGCAGTTCTTC. Protein: CASSVAGYNEQFF.

This clone came up a few times. V usage is TRBV28 and J usage is TRBJ2-7; the match to TRBD1 covers 7 bases. Per the germline V gene, CDR1 is MDHEN and CDR2 is SYDVKM. Germline trimming cut 7 bases from V and 2 bases from J; bases unmatched to any gene: 11. The CDR3 has 15 residues. CDR3 DNA sequence: TGTGCCAGCACTCCCCTCGGGACAGCCCCCTACGAGCAGTACTTC. This gives the protein CASTPLGTAPYEQYF. The full variable domain, its missing parts supplied by reference TRBV28 and TRBJ2-7, is DVKVTQSSRYLVKRTGEKVFLECVQDMDHENMFWYRQDPGLGLRLIYFSYDVKMKEKGDIPEGYSVSREKKERFSLILESASTNQTSMYLCASTPLGTAPYEQYFGPGTRLTVT.

The chain uses TRBV7-6 and TRBJ2-3; the match to TRBD2 covers 13 bases. This CDR3 has 17 residues. Germline CDR1 is SGHVS and CDR2 is FNYEAQ. V was pared by 5 bases and J by 1 base, with 6 bases of the junction left unmatched. CDR3 amino acids: CASSPLAGGPGTDTQYF. CDR3 nucleotides: TGTGCCAGCAGCCCACTAGCGGGAGGGCCAGGCACAGATACGCAGTATTTT.

This clone was seen more than once but under ten times. The chain carries TRBV6-6 and TRBJ2-7, with TRBD1 matching over 8 bases. CDR3 length: 13 amino acids. V gave up 0 bases and J gave up 12 bases; unmatched junction bases: 7. The germline CDR1 and CDR2 sequences are MNHNY and SVGAGI (reference sequence). The CDR3 sequence: CASSYSDGQGVYF. The DNA of the CDR3 is TGTGCCAGCAGTTACTCGGACGGACAGGGTGTGTACTTC.

The V and J genes are TRBV2 and TRBJ2-5; tentatively, D is TRBD2 (5 bases). The germline V gene encodes CDR1 SNHLY and CDR2 FYNNEI. This CDR3 has 15 amino acids. V gave up 6 bases and J gave up 3 bases, with 17 bases separating them. CDR3 amino acids: CASRALTSGEETQYF. The CDR3, as DNA: TGTGCCAGCAGGGCGTTGACTTCCGGGGAAGAGACCCAGTACTTC.

The chain is built from TRBV5-1 and TRBJ1-5; tentatively, D is TRBD1 (6 bases). Germline assignment: CDR1 SGHRS and CDR2 YFSETQ. Trimming stripped 4 bases from V and 3 bases from J, with 14 bases between. CDR3 length equals 15 residues. CDR3 DNA: TGCGCCAGCAGCGCCACAGGGTCCAACAATCAGCCCCAGCATTTT. It translates to CASSATGSNNQPQHF.